Listed below are T cell receptor beta chains from one sample, sequenced in a study of blood T cells in healthy people across ages. One entry per CDR3 protein results from TCRdb running MiXCR on the 5' RACE reads. The repertoire consists of around 710,000 distinct CDR3 sequences, with about 40% occurring once and the leading ten covering 20% to 25%. The sequenced sample consisted of blood. These receptors were collected from a woman aged 55 to 70 in good health. Each CDR3 is given with its conserved first and last residue. D genes are given only for firm matches. Some rows have no size entry. The others give once, few or many, or a class for an expanded clone.

>TRBV20-1|TRBJ1-4|12|few|TRBD1
CSGYRGNEKLFF
TGCAGTGGGTACAGGGGTAATGAAAAACTGTTTTTT
>TRBV20-1|TRBJ1-1|13|.|.
CSSQGGYHGGAFF
TGCAGTTCTCAGGGCGGATACCACGGCGGGGCTTTCTTT
>TRBV5-6|TRBJ2-5|14|.|TRBD2
CASSRGLAVNEQYF
TGTGCCAGCAGCCGGGGACTAGCGGTCAATGAGCAGTACTTC
>TRBV28|TRBJ2-5|16|.|TRBD2
CASSRSGGAFVETQYF
TGTGCCAGCAGTCGTAGCGGGGGGGCTTTCGTAGAGACCCAGTACTTC
>TRBV5-1|TRBJ2-2|16|.|.
CASSSQGQLSTGELFF
TGCGCCAGCAGCTCACAAGGGCAGCTGTCCACCGGGGAGCTGTTTTTT
>TRBV20-1|TRBJ2-5|15|few|.
CSAAQAEGTQETQYF
TGCAGTGCTGCCCAAGCGGAGGGTACCCAAGAGACCCAGTACTTC
>TRBV7-2|TRBJ1-4|15|.|TRBD1
CASSETGGSYEKLFF
TGTGCCAGCAGCGAGACAGGGGGCAGTTATGAAAAACTGTTTTTT
>TRBV5-5|TRBJ1-4|13|.|TRBD1
CASGQGSNEKLFF
TGTGCCAGCGGACAGGGGTCTAATGAAAAACTGTTTTTT
>TRBV20-1|TRBJ2-7|14|.|.
CSAREMDGSYEQYF
TGCAGTGCTAGAGAAATGGACGGTTCCTACGAGCAGTACTTC
>TRBV29-1|TRBJ1-5|15|few|.
CSVATSGNSNQPQHF
TGCAGCGTTGCTACATCAGGAAATAGCAATCAGCCCCAGCATTTT
>TRBV7-3|TRBJ2-1|16|few|TRBD2
CASSRLAGVPRNEQFF
TGTGCCAGCAGCCGACTAGCGGGGGTCCCGAGAAATGAGCAGTTCTTC
>TRBV28|TRBJ2-6|15|few|.
CASIDTDAGANVLTF
TGTGCCAGCATCGACACGGACGCCGGGGCCAACGTCCTGACTTTC
>TRBV20-1|TRBJ1-1|15|few|TRBD1
CSAPGGAMGNTEAFF
TGCAGTGCACCAGGGGGCGCGATGGGGAACACTGAAGCTTTCTTT
>TRBV9|TRBJ1-2|14|.|.
CASSVGGINYGYTF
TGTGCCAGCAGCGTAGGGGGGATAAACTATGGCTACACCTTC
>TRBV11-2|TRBJ2-7|11|.|.
CASSISDEQYF
TGTGCCAGCAGCATTAGCGACGAGCAGTACTTC
>TRBV5-5|TRBJ1-2|15|.|TRBD1
CASSLEQGANYGYTF
TGTGCCAGCAGCTTGGAGCAGGGGGCAAACTATGGCTACACCTTC
>TRBV6-2/TRBV6-3|TRBJ2-2|16|.|TRBD2
CASSILWGGNTGELFF
TGTGCCAGCAGTATCCTCTGGGGGGGGAACACCGGGGAGCTGTTTTTT
>TRBV15|TRBJ2-3|16|.|TRBD2
CATSRVTSGAQGTQYF
TGTGCCACCAGCAGAGTGACTAGCGGGGCGCAGGGTACGCAGTATTTT
>TRBV6-5|TRBJ2-1|14|.|TRBD1
CASRPPGQNNEQFF
TGTGCCAGCAGGCCTCCGGGACAGAACAATGAGCAGTTCTTC